This T cell receptor (beta chain) was identified during a study of monozygotic twins with inflammatory bowel disease (dated by TCRdb to the late 2010s). Study-level background: In total, 28 monozygotic twin pairs made up the full study: 19 Danish pairs, all IBD-discordant, plus nine German pairs, of which four were IBD-concordant and five were IBD-discordant. Within discordant pairs, disease-associated traits were sought mainly by comparing IBD patients with their genetically identical healthy co-twins. Each individual had, on average, about 151 000 unique TCRalpha sequences and 181 000 unique TCRbeta sequences available for analysis. The study at large found these results: Repertoire similarity did not differ between concordant and discordant twins, which could be due to limited statistical power. Fewer clonotypes were shared with other individuals by IBD patients than by healthy twins, most markedly in patients showing signs of disease activity. IBD patients had lower TCRbeta repertoire diversity, measured by the inverse Simpson index, than their healthy co-twins. No single strong signal or clonotype linked to IBD turned up in the results, so the idea that one exists was not supported. Different T cell subtypes could not be distinguished in the analysis. Because patients were on differing immunosuppressive treatments, the repertoires may have picked up extra background noise and inter-individual variability.

Turning to this clonotype: No cognate antigen has been identified for it.

The method was 5' RACE. For each TCR library, about 4,000 ng of total RNA was used. For each sample, cDNA synthesis was carried out in eight separate reactions using SMARTScribe reverse transcriptase. During cDNA synthesis, template switching introduced unique molecular identifiers that contained a 6-nucleotide sample barcode. TCRalpha and TCRbeta cDNA was amplified in two nested PCRs of 16 and 9 cycles, and bead purification was carried out after each PCR. Before amplification, the cDNA was both treated with uracil DNA-glycosylase and purified with the QIAquick PCR purification kit. The second PCR added Illumina TruSeq-compatible adapters along with sample-specific barcodes. TapeStation and Qubit were used to check library quality and concentration, and roughly 4.6 ng of each library was pooled. The pooled libraries were sequenced with 2 x 100 bp reads and custom sequencing primers on an Illumina HiSeq2500 single-index Rapid Run. The authors' pipeline ran thus. UMI-based consensus assembly with MiGEC version 1.2.6 was used to correct PCR and sequencing errors. MiXCR version 2.1.1 was used to carry out V(D)J alignment, clonotype assembly and CDR3 extraction. To normalise gene usage, clonotype sharing and MAIT/NKT TCR abundance, the top 1000, 10 000 and 20 000 clonotypes in each sample were analysed. Diversity was computed as the inverse Simpson index with the vegan R package after downsampling to 27 000 UMIs. Paired Mann-Whitney U tests on discordant twin pairs were used, with Benjamini-Hochberg multiple-testing correction. TCRdb reprocessed the raw reads; every CDR3 protein sequence is a single record, and DNA is not supplied. TCRdb's processing, not the authors' own work, is the source of the V and J calls. The record for this sample contains about 210,000 distinct CDR3 sequences. In total, the top ten clones hold 6% to 9% of the sample.

The CDR3, from cysteine to phenylalanine, totals 11 residues. No DNA appears here. CDR1 and CDR2 are read off the germline V gene as MDHEN and SYDVKM. From each donor, an approximately 2.4 ml peripheral blood sample was drawn into PAXgene tubes and stored at -80 degrees C. Total RNA was isolated from whole blood with the PAXgene blood miRNA kit on an automated QIAcube, without T cell sorting. Peripheral blood from monozygotic twin pairs concordant or discordant for inflammatory bowel disease was subjected to deep TCRalpha and TCRbeta repertoire profiling with unique molecular barcoding. Smoking habits were recorded for all twin pairs, and individuals were classified as current, former or never smokers.

This clonotype was obtained from a human donor with ulcerative colitis or Crohn's disease, or a healthy co-twin of an affected twin (not recorded which). The sample consisted of blood. The V gene is TRBV28 and the J gene is TRBJ2-7. The CDR3 here reads CASSLKYEQYF.